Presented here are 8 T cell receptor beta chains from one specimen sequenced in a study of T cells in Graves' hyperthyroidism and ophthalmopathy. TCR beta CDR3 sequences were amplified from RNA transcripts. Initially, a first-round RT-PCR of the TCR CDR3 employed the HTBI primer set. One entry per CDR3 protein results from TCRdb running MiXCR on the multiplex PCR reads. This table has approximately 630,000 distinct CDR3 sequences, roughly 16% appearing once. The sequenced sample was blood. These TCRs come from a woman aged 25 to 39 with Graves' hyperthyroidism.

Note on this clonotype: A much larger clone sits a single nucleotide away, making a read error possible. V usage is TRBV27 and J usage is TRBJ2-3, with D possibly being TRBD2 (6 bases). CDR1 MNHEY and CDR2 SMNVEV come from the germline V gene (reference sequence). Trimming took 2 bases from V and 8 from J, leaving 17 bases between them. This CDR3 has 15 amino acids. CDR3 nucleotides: TGTGCCAGCAGTTTACTCGCGGCGGGACCAGGTACGCAGTATTTT. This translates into CASSLLAAGPGTQYF.

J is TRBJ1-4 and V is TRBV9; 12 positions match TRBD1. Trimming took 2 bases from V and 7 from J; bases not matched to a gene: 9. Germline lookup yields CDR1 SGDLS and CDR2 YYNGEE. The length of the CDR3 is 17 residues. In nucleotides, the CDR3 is TGTGCCAGCAGCGTCGGGACAGGGGGCTTGGGAAGTGAAAAACTGTTTTTT. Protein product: CASSVGTGGLGSEKLFF.

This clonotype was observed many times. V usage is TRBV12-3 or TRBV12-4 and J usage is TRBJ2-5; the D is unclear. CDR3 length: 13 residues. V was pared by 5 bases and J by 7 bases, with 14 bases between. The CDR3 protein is CASSPDSSRTQYF. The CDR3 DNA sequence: TGTGCCAGCAGTCCCGACTCTAGTAGGACCCAGTACTTC.

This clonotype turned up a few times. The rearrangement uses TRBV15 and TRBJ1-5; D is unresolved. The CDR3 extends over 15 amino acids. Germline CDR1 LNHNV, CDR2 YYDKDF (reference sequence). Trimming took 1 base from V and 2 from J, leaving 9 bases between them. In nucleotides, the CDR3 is TGTGCCACCAGCAGAGTTCGAGAAGGCAATCAGCCCCAGCATTTT. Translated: CATSRVREGNQPQHF. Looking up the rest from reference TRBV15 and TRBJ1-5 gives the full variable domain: DAMVIQNPRYQVTQFGKPVTLSCSQTLNHNVMYWYQQKSSQAPKLLFHYYDKDFNNEADTPDNFQSRRPNTSFCFLDIRSPGLGDTAMYLCATSRVREGNQPQHFGDGTRLSIL.

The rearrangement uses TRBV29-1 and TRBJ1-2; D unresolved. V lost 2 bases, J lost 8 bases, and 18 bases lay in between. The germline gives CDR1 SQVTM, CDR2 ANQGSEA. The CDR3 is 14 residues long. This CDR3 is CSVESTVWAFGYTF. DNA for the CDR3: TGCAGCGTTGAATCGACGGTTTGGGCCTTCGGCTACACCTTC.

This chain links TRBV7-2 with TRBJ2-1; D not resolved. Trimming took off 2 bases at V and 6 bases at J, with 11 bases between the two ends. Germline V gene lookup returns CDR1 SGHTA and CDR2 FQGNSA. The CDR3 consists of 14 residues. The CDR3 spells CASSLFNSFNEQFF. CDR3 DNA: TGTGCCAGCAGCTTATTTAACTCTTTCAATGAGCAGTTCTTC. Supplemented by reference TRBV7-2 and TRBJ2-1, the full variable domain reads GAGVSQSPSNKVTEKGKDVELRCDPISGHTALYWYRQSLGQGLEFLIYFQGNSAPDKSGLPSDRFSAERTGGSVSTLTIQRTQQEDSAVYLCASSLFNSFNEQFFGPGTRLTVL.

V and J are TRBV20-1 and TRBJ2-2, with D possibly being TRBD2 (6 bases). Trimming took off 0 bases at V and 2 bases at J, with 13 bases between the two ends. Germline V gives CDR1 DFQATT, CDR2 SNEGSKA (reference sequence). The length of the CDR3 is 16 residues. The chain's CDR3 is CSARDLAGLNTGELFF. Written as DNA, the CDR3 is TGCAGTGCTAGAGATTTGGCGGGATTAAACACCGGGGAGCTGTTTTTT.

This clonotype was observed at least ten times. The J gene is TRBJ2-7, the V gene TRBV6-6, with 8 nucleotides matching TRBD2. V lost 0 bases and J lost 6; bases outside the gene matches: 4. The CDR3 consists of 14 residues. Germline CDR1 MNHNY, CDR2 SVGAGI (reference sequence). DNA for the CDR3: TGTGCCAGCAGTTACTCCAGCGGGAGCATCGAGCAGTACTTC. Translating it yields CASSYSSGSIEQYF.